Listed here are 29 T cell receptor beta chains from one sample, sequenced in a study of CD4+ T cells in melanoma. Libraries were prepared by immunoSEQ multiplex PCR; TCRdb keeps only in-frame clonotypes and omits some of them. Seen here are about 140,000 clones, about 93% observed once, and the top ten hold approximately 1.4%. The receptors shown here come from a human donor with melanoma.

For the CDR3, the DNA is TGTGCCTGGTCCAGAGTCCTGTACACCGGGGAGCTGTTTTTT. It specifies CAWSRVLYTGELFF. The rearrangement uses TRBV30 and TRBJ2-2; D gene ambiguous. This CDR3 region has 14 residues. Trimming took 5 bases from V and 3 from J, leaving 13 bases between them. The germline CDR1 and CDR2 sequences are GTSNPN and SVGIG (reference sequence).

V gene TRBV6-1 combines with J gene TRBJ2-1; a possible D gene is TRBD2 (6 bases). The V end was cut by 3 bases, the J end by 10 bases, with 16 bases between. This CDR3 comprises 14 residues. Germline V CDR1 and CDR2: MNHNS, SASEGT. For the CDR3, the DNA is TGTGCCAGCAGTGAGGTCCTGCGGGGTGGAGAGCAGTTCTTC. Translation: CASSEVLRGGEQFF.

CDR3 sequence reads: CASSSSSGGDEQYF. The CDR3 DNA reads as TGCGCCAGCAGCTCCTCTAGCGGGGGCGACGAGCAGTACTTC. The chain couples TRBV5-1 to TRBJ2-7, with 10 bases that match TRBD2. There are 14 residues in the CDR3. Germline CDR1 is SGHRS and CDR2 is YFSETQ. With 3 bases clipped from V and 5 bases from J, the junction kept 5 bases outside the gene matches.

The chain joins TRBV2 to TRBJ1-1; TRBD1 matches at 8 bases. The trim removed 7 bases at V and 7 bases at J, leaving 17 bases unmatched. Germline CDR1 SNHLY, CDR2 FYNNEI. The CDR3 loop spans 16 amino acids. The CDR3 sequence: CASIQFDPGTGGEAFF. CDR3 coding DNA: TGTGCCAGCATCCAATTCGACCCCGGGACAGGAGGTGAAGCTTTCTTT.

This chain uses TRBV11-1 with TRBJ2-5; TRBD2 aligns across 7 bases. The CDR3 is made up of 15 amino acids. Per germline, CDR1 SGHAT and CDR2 FQDESV (reference sequence). The V and J ends lost 1 base and 3 bases, in that order; junction bases with no gene match: 5. The CDR3 sequence: CASSLDRDYEETQYF. CDR3 sequence (DNA): TGTGCCAGCAGCTTAGACCGGGACTACGAAGAGACCCAGTACTTC.

V and J are TRBV28 and TRBJ1-2; no clear D gene. Germline V CDR1 and CDR2: MDHEN, SYDVKM. The CDR3 sequence is 11 residues long. Trimming took 2 bases from V and 5 from J, leaving 3 bases between them. The CDR3 protein is CASSLEYGYTF. Written as DNA, the CDR3 is TGTGCCAGCAGTTTAGAGTATGGCTACACCTTC.

The chain links TRBV7-2 to TRBJ1-1, with 8 bases fitting TRBD1. The CDR3 loop spans 14 amino acids. The trim removed 1 base at V and 6 bases at J, leaving 4 bases unmatched. The germline CDR1 and CDR2 sequences are SGHTA and FQGNSA. The CDR3 loop is CASSLGWTGPEAFF. Here the CDR3 DNA reads TGTGCCAGCAGCTTAGGGTGGACAGGGCCTGAAGCTTTCTTT.

V usage is TRBV4-1 and J usage is TRBJ1-3; 10 nucleotides line up with TRBD1. CDR3 length: 17 amino acids. Germline V CDR1 and CDR2: MGHRA, YSYEKL. Trimming removed 0 bases from V and 4 bases from J; junction bases left unmatched: 6. The CDR3 sequence: CASSQETMDRGGNTIYF. CDR3 DNA sequence: TGCGCCAGCAGCCAAGAAACGATGGACAGGGGGGGAAACACCATATATTTT.

The chain carries TRBV9 and TRBJ2-2; either TRBD1 or TRBD2 may supply D (5 bases each). The V and J ends lost 0 bases and 4 bases respectively, with 10 bases between them. Per the germline V gene, CDR1 is SGDLS and CDR2 is YYNGEE. This CDR3 region has 15 residues. The CDR3 DNA reads TGTGCCAGCAGCGTAGTCGGGGCGGGCACCGGGGAGCTGTTTTTT. The encoded protein is CASSVVGAGTGELFF.

This rearrangement joins TRBV7-6 to TRBJ2-7, with TRBD1 identical over 10 bases. The junction had 8 bases not matched to a gene; V was cut back by 5 bases and J by 7 bases. Germline loops: CDR1 SGHVS, CDR2 FNYEAQ. The CDR3 runs 14 residues. The DNA of the CDR3 is TGTGCCAGCAGCCCCCGGGACAGGGGTGGAGAGCAGTACTTC. It codes for CASSPRDRGGEQYF.

This chain connects TRBV2 to TRBJ2-3; TRBD2 agrees at 7 bases. The CDR3 is 13 residues long. V was pared by 6 bases and J by 6 bases, with 6 bases of the junction left unmatched. Germline lookup yields CDR1 SNHLY and CDR2 FYNNEI. The CDR3 sequence is CASRKSGGDTQYF. Written as DNA, the CDR3 is TGTGCCAGCAGGAAGTCCGGGGGGGATACGCAGTATTTT.

The rearrangement uses TRBV10-1 and TRBJ1-2; D is unclear. The CDR3 runs to 13 residues. Germline CDR1 reads WNHNN; CDR2 reads SYGVQD (reference sequence). V shed 5 bases and J shed 3 bases, with 10 bases lying between them. The CDR3 sequence: CASSPRGDYGYTF. CDR3 nucleotide sequence: TGCGCCAGCAGTCCCCGGGGAGACTATGGCTACACCTTC.

This chain links TRBV4-2 with TRBJ2-3; 14 bases are a match to TRBD2. This CDR3 has 20 residues. After removal of 4 bases from V and 2 bases from J, the junction contained 14 bases not matched to a gene. The germline V gene has CDR1 LGHNA and CDR2 YNFKEQ. The CDR3 DNA reads TGTGCCAGCAGCCGAGGACTAGCGGGGGGCCGGGGCGTCAACACAGATACGCAGTATTTT. It is translated as CASSRGLAGGRGVNTDTQYF.

V usage is TRBV5-4 and J usage is TRBJ2-5; tentatively, D is TRBD2 (6 bases). V gave up 3 bases and J gave up 0 bases, with 9 bases separating them. Per germline, CDR1 SGHNT and CDR2 YYREEE (reference sequence). This CDR3 contains 14 residues. CDR3 sequence (DNA): TGTGCCAGCAGCTGGGGGGACTACCAAGAGACCCAGTACTTC. Protein: CASSWGDYQETQYF.

This clone was detected once. The gene calls are TRBV7-9 and TRBJ1-4; maybe TRBD1 (5 bases). The CDR3 is 14 residues long. V dropped 4 bases and J dropped 10 bases, with 16 bases sitting between them. The germline gives CDR1 SEHNR, CDR2 FQNEAQ (reference sequence). The CDR3 sequence: CASSSGRAGGKLFF. The CDR3, as DNA: TGTGCCAGCAGCTCAGGGCGCGCGGGCGGAAAACTGTTTTTT.

V and J are TRBV18 and TRBJ1-5, with TRBD1 matching 10 bases. V shed 6 bases and J 4 bases; nucleotides not matched to a gene: 9. The V gene's germline CDR1 is KGHSH and CDR2 LQKENI. The CDR3 runs 16 residues. The CDR3, as DNA: TGTGCCAGCTCCCCCCGGCCGGACAGGGGGAATCAGCCCCAGCATTTT. Translating it yields CASSPRPDRGNQPQHF.

This clone appeared once. The gene calls are TRBV7-2 and TRBJ1-1, with TRBD1 as a possible D gene (6 bases). CDR1 and CDR2 from the germline V gene are SGHTA and FQGNSA. This CDR3 contains 14 residues. V was cut by 5 bases and J by 5 bases, with 15 bases left in between. In DNA form, the CDR3 reads TGTGCCAGCAGCGCGCAGGGGAGTGGGACTGAAGCTTTCTTT. It translates to CASSAQGSGTEAFF.

The chain employs TRBV4-1 and TRBJ2-7; D is undetermined. Trimming cost V 0 bases and J 1 base, with 7 bases left between them. CDR3 size: 14 residues. CDR1 MGHRA and CDR2 YSYEKL come from the germline V gene. CDR3 coding DNA: TGCGCCAGCAGCCAAGAATGGTCTTCCTACGAGCAGTACTTC. This sequence encodes CASSQEWSSYEQYF.

This chain uses TRBV23-1 with TRBJ2-4, with 8 bases lining up with TRBD2. TRBV23-1 counts as an open reading frame of uncertain function. The CDR3 consists of 16 residues. V was pared by 4 bases and J by 1 base, with 6 bases of the junction left unmatched. This CDR3 reads CASSPRGGGAKNIQYF. In nucleotides, the CDR3 is TGCGCCAGCAGTCCCCGGGGGGGCGGGGCCAAAAACATTCAGTACTTC.

This chain links TRBV14 with TRBJ2-2, with 12 bases lining up with TRBD2. CDR1 is SGHDN, CDR2 FVKESK, per germline. This CDR3 is built from 16 residues. After removal of 6 bases from V and 4 bases from J, the junction contained 6 bases not matched to a gene. In nucleotides, the CDR3 is TGTGCCAGCAGTCGTAGACTAGCGGGGGCCACCGGGGAGCTGTTTTTT. Translation: CASSRRLAGATGELFF.

The chain joins TRBV2 to TRBJ2-7; 7 bases align to TRBD1. Germline-derived CDR1 and CDR2 are SNHLY and FYNNEI. The CDR3 runs 12 residues. J lost 6 bases, V lost 6 bases, and 5 bases had no gene match. As DNA, the CDR3 is TGTGCCAGCAGCGGGACAGCCGGCGAGCAGTACTTC. Its translation: CASSGTAGEQYF.

The chain joins TRBV27 to TRBJ2-1, with D perhaps TRBD1 or TRBD2 (5 bases each). V was trimmed by 6 bases and J by 6 bases, leaving 15 bases between them. The CDR3 length is 14 residues. CDR1 and CDR2 (germline): MNHEY, SMNVEV (reference sequence). CDR3 DNA: TGTGCCAGCAGGCCGGGGACGGGGCCCAATGAGCAGTTCTTC. It translates to CASRPGTGPNEQFF.

The V and J genes are TRBV5-4 and TRBJ2-4; possibly TRBD1 for D (5 bases). Germline CDR1 reads SGHNT; CDR2 reads YYREEE (reference sequence). Trimming took 4 bases from V and 6 from J, leaving 14 bases between them. The CDR3 length is 14 residues. CDR3 DNA sequence: TGTGCCAGCAGCGGAAGGGGCGCCGGAAACATTCAGTACTTC. Encoded protein: CASSGRGAGNIQYF.

This chain uses TRBV7-2 with TRBJ2-7; no clear D. The CDR3 spans 14 residues. In germline, CDR1 is SGHTA, CDR2 FQGNSA. V shed 5 bases and J shed 5 bases, with 16 bases lying between them. The CDR3 DNA follows: TGTGCCAGCAGCCCCGGAGAGCACTATAACGAGCAGTACTTC. The encoded protein is CASSPGEHYNEQYF.

V is TRBV21-1 and J is TRBJ2-2; the table's TRBD2 call for D was not verified on the DNA. TRBV21-1 is deemed a pseudogene. The CDR3 loop spans 21 amino acids. The CDR3 loop is CASSKPGRTSGGTWGTGELFF. CDR3 sequence (DNA): TGTGCCAGCAGCAAGCCCGGCCGAACTAGCGGGGGGACATGGGGCACCGGGGAGCTGTTTTTT.

The chain carries TRBV28 and TRBJ1-4; D call uncertain. The CDR3 contains 14 residues. Trimming pared 5 bases from V and 6 bases from J, leaving 13 bases between. Germline lookup yields CDR1 MDHEN and CDR2 SYDVKM. CDR3 loop: CASSPSTLYEKLFF. The CDR3 DNA follows: TGTGCCAGCAGTCCCTCCACTCTGTATGAAAAACTGTTTTTT.

The chain's CDR3 is CASSIRNYGYTF. Written as DNA, the CDR3 is TGTGCCAGTAGTATCAGGAACTATGGCTACACCTTC. The V and J genes are TRBV19 and TRBJ1-2, with D uncertain. This CDR3 spans 12 amino acids. With 3 bases removed from V and 2 bases from J, the gap between germline ends came to 4 bases. Per the germline V gene, CDR1 is LNHDA and CDR2 is SQIVND (reference sequence).

The gene calls are TRBV6-5 and TRBJ1-6, with 9 nucleotides matching TRBD1. V shed 8 bases, J shed 9 bases, and the junction held 5 bases outside the gene matches. Per the germline V gene, CDR1 is MNHEY and CDR2 is SVGAGI. The CDR3 length is 13 residues. The CDR3 nucleotides are TGTGCCAGCCACAGGGGGCTCGGTTCACCCCTCCACTTT. Protein: CASHRGLGSPLHF.

The genes are TRBV19 and TRBJ1-5; TRBD1 agrees at 7 bases. Germline trimming cut 7 bases from V and 2 bases from J; bases unmatched to any gene: 5. CDR3 length: 14 amino acids. CDR1 LNHDA and CDR2 SQIVND come from the germline V gene (reference sequence). The CDR3, as DNA: TGTGCCAGTACCAAAGGGACAGGCAATCAGCCCCAGCATTTT. Protein sequence: CASTKGTGNQPQHF.